These 22 T cell receptor beta chains came from one sample sequenced in a study of blood T cell repertoires in COVID-19 (dated by TCRdb to 2018 to 2020). Library construction relied on the immunoSEQ multiplex PCR assay. Drawn from immuneACCESS, this table holds only the in-frame rearrangements with V and J called that TCRdb kept. Clones are partly lost; checked studies trace under half to an unresolved V gene and leave the rest unexplained. The sample records under 200,000 clones, more than 75% of which are singletons. 5% to 6% of the sample belongs to the ten largest clones. The sequencing sample was made of peripheral blood. The receptor set was obtained from a woman in her fifties or sixties with COVID-19, enrolled during active disease.

A note on this clone: The junction departs from germline at one end; a sequencing error may be responsible. The chain uses TRBV2 and TRBJ2-7; a possible D gene is TRBD2 (6 bases). The CDR3 length is 13 residues. Germline lookup yields CDR1 SNHLY and CDR2 FYNNEI. This chain's CDR3 is CARQNRDSHEQYF. In DNA form, the CDR3 reads TGTGCCAGACAAAACCGGGACTCCCACGAGCAGTACTTC.

V usage is TRBV27 and J usage is TRBJ1-2; no firm D call. The V end lost 7 bases, the J end lost 6 bases, and 15 bases lay between the germline ends. In germline, CDR1 is MNHEY, CDR2 SMNVEV (reference sequence). CDR3 length: 13 residues. The CDR3 nucleotides read TGTGCCAGCACAGGCTCCCAGAGAAATGGCTACACCTTC. This sequence encodes CASTGSQRNGYTF.

The V call is TRBV30, the J call TRBJ1-1, with no clear D. V lost 4 bases and J 3 bases, leaving 15 bases between the germline ends. Germline-derived CDR1 and CDR2 are GTSNPN and SVGIG (reference sequence). The CDR3 consists of 14 residues. DNA for the CDR3: TGTGCCTGGATGGCGGGAGCCCCCGACACTGAAGCTTTCTTT. It yields the protein CAWMAGAPDTEAFF.

CDR3 loop: CASSLGSPVVDYGYTF. CDR3 nucleotides: TGTGCCAGCAGCTTAGGGTCCCCGGTGGTGGACTATGGCTACACCTTC. V usage is TRBV11-3 and J usage is TRBJ1-2, with D hard to call. Trimming stripped 1 base from V and 3 bases from J, with 15 bases between. Germline V lookup: CDR1 SGHNT, CDR2 YENEEA. The CDR3 is 16 residues long.

The rearrangement joins TRBV15 to TRBJ2-7; D perhaps matches TRBD2 (5 bases). V was clipped by 3 bases and J by 12 bases, with 21 bases between them. The CDR3 spans 14 residues. Germline V CDR1 and CDR2: LNHNV, YYDKDF (reference sequence). This chain's CDR3 is CATSSPRSYGGRYF. Written as DNA, the CDR3 is TGTGCCACCAGCAGTCCCCGTTCTTACGGCGGGCGGTACTTC.

The rearrangement joins TRBV30 to TRBJ2-7; TRBD2 might be the D (5 bases). The V gene lost 3 bases and the J gene lost 5 bases, with 17 bases spanning the gap. CDR3 length: 14 residues. Germline CDR1 is GTSNPN and CDR2 is SVGIG (reference sequence). DNA for the CDR3: TGTGCCTGGAGGCCCGCGGGTCTCGTAAACGAGCAGTACTTC. Its translation is CAWRPAGLVNEQYF. The whole variable domain, filled in from reference TRBV30 and TRBJ2-7, reads SQTIHQWPATLVQPVGSPLSLECTVEGTSNPNLYWYRQAAGRGLQLLFYSVGIGQISSEVPQNLSASRPQDRQFILSSKKLLLSDSGFYLCAWRPAGLVNEQYFGPGTRLTVT.

The chain employs TRBV6-6 and TRBJ1-2; 10 bases match TRBD1. Trimming at V came to 7 bases and at J to 3 bases, leaving 5 bases not matched to a gene. Germline V CDR1 and CDR2: MNHNY, SVGAGI (reference sequence). The CDR3 contains 14 residues. CDR3 DNA sequence: TGTGCCAGCACCAGGACAGGGGGGGACTATGGCTACACCTTC. This codes for CASTRTGGDYGYTF.

The gene calls are TRBV4-1 and TRBJ2-5; weak D call: TRBD1 (6 bases). The germline CDR1 and CDR2 sequences are MGHRA and YSYEKL. This CDR3 spans 13 amino acids. Trimming cost V 3 bases and J 5 bases, with 10 bases left between them. CDR3 nucleotide sequence: TGCGCCAGCAGCCAGTTCAGGGGCGAGACCCAGTACTTC. It encodes CASSQFRGETQYF.

The chain joins TRBV30 to TRBJ1-6; the D is unclear. V was cut by 0 bases and J by 0 bases, with 12 bases left in between. The germline V gene encodes CDR1 GTSNPN and CDR2 SVGIG (reference sequence). This CDR3 comprises 17 residues. The CDR3 nucleotides are TGTGCCTGGAGTGTACTCGGTTCAAGCTCCTATAATTCACCCCTCCACTTT. Its protein is CAWSVLGSSSYNSPLHF.

This clone has only a few counts. This sequence joins TRBV27 and TRBJ1-6; D uncertain. Germline CDR1 reads MNHEY; CDR2 reads SMNVEV (reference sequence). There are 15 residues in the CDR3. V was cut by 2 bases and J by 6 bases, with 11 bases left in between. The CDR3 sequence: CASSLRRDGNSPLHF. CDR3 coding DNA: TGTGCCAGCAGTTTAAGACGGGATGGTAATTCACCCCTCCACTTT.

This clone appeared once. The chain combines TRBV5-1 with TRBJ2-5; TRBD1 matches 9 bases. CDR3 length equals 15 residues. Germline V gives CDR1 SGHRS, CDR2 YFSETQ. Trimming cost V 5 bases and J 4 bases; bases outside gene matches: 9. DNA for the CDR3: TGCGCCAGCAGAATTGGTAGGGGACAGGGAGAGACCCAGTACTTC. This encodes CASRIGRGQGETQYF.

The chain recombines TRBV18 with TRBJ1-1; no reliable D call. CDR1 is KGHSH, CDR2 LQKENI, per germline. The CDR3 length is 12 residues. The V end lost 3 bases, the J end lost 4 bases, and 6 bases lay between the germline ends. This CDR3 is CASSPTSTEAFF. CDR3 DNA: TGTGCCAGCTCACCGACAAGCACTGAAGCTTTCTTT.

The rearrangement links TRBV10-1 to TRBJ2-1; D is perhaps TRBD1 (7 bases). The V gene's germline CDR1 is WNHNN and CDR2 SYGVQD (reference sequence). V was trimmed by 6 bases and J by 9 bases, leaving 15 bases between them. CDR3 size: 13 residues. CDR3 protein: CASRPRQGGEQFF. The CDR3 nucleotides read TGCGCCAGCAGACCTAGACAGGGAGGTGAGCAGTTCTTC.

At least ten counts were recorded for this clone. The CDR3 DNA sequence: TGTGCCAGCAGAAGTACAGGGGCCGGAAACACCATATATTTT. Translating it yields CASRSTGAGNTIYF. V usage is TRBV27 and J usage is TRBJ1-3, with 7 bases matching TRBD1. CDR3 length: 14 amino acids. Germline V CDR1 and CDR2: MNHEY, SMNVEV (reference sequence). The trim removed 6 bases at V and 4 bases at J, leaving 6 bases unmatched.

This chain connects TRBV7-2 to TRBJ1-1; TRBD1 might be the D (6 bases). The germline CDR1 and CDR2 sequences are SGHTA and FQGNSA. The CDR3 runs to 15 residues. V lost 5 bases to trimming and J lost 6 bases, with 19 bases between them. DNA of the CDR3: TGTGCCAGCAGCCTAAGGACAGCCCTTGGAGCTGAAGCTTTCTTT. Protein: CASSLRTALGAEAFF.

V and J are TRBV6-5 and TRBJ1-2; a weak D match, TRBD1 (6 bases). Per the germline V gene, CDR1 is MNHEY and CDR2 is SVGAGI. Trimming removed 7 bases at V and 2 bases at J, with 17 bases between. The CDR3 is 15 amino acids. The CDR3 spells CASTNRGAINYGYTF. CDR3 nucleotides: TGTGCCAGCACTAATCGGGGGGCAATAAACTATGGCTACACCTTC.

The V and J genes are TRBV10-3 and TRBJ1-1; TRBD1 is a possible D gene (6 bases). Germline V lookup: CDR1 ENHRY, CDR2 SYGVKD. The length of the CDR3 is 14 residues. The germline V and J ends were trimmed by 2 bases and 1 base, with 8 bases remaining between them. The CDR3 protein is CAISENRENTEAFF. In DNA form, the CDR3 reads TGTGCCATCAGTGAGAACAGGGAGAACACTGAAGCTTTCTTT.

The table lists this clone with a count of one. The V gene is TRBV7-3, the J gene TRBJ2-2; 8 bases fit TRBD1. The germline V gene encodes CDR1 SGHTA and CDR2 FQGTGA. The CDR3 extends over 17 amino acids. V shed 2 bases, J shed 2 bases, and the junction held 7 bases outside the gene matches. The CDR3 nucleotides read TGTGCCAGCAGCTTATCCCCGACAGGGGTTAACACCGGGGAGCTGTTTTTT. Amino acid sequence: CASSLSPTGVNTGELFF.

The V gene is TRBV11-2, the J gene TRBJ2-3; 12 nucleotides match TRBD2. Trimming at V came to 1 base and at J to 1 base, leaving 3 bases not matched to a gene. The CDR3 is 17 residues long. Per the germline V gene, CDR1 is SGHAT and CDR2 is FQNNGV. The CDR3 here is CASSLALAGGGTDTQYF. The CDR3 DNA follows: TGTGCCAGCAGCTTAGCCCTAGCGGGGGGGGGCACAGATACGCAGTATTTT.

The chain uses TRBV18 and TRBJ1-1; D not certain. The CDR3 runs 14 residues. V lost 3 bases and J lost 0, with 8 bases in between. Germline V lookup: CDR1 KGHSH, CDR2 LQKENI. The CDR3 DNA sequence: TGTGCCAGCTCACCGACGGGAGTGAACACTGAAGCTTTCTTT. Encoded protein: CASSPTGVNTEAFF. The full variable domain, its missing parts supplied by reference TRBV18 and TRBJ1-1, is NAGVMQNPRHLVRRRGQEARLRCSPMKGHSHVYWYRQLPEEGLKFMVYLQKENIIDESGMPKERFSAEFPKEGPSILRIQQVVRGDSAAYFCASSPTGVNTEAFFGQGTRLTVV.

DNA for the CDR3: TGTGCCAGCAGTCCTGGACAGGGGGCCTCTCAGCCCCAGCATTTT. Protein: CASSPGQGASQPQHF. The chain couples TRBV2 to TRBJ1-5, with 11 bases fitting TRBD1. J was trimmed by 6 bases and V by 5 bases; bases with no gene match: 6. The germline gives CDR1 SNHLY, CDR2 FYNNEI. CDR3 length: 15 amino acids.

The J gene is TRBJ1-2, the V gene TRBV24-1; no clear D. Trimming left V 2 bases short and J 4 bases short, with 7 bases between. The CDR3 has 13 residues. Germline CDR1 KGHDR, CDR2 SFDVKD. The CDR3 region has the DNA TGTGCCACCAGTGATTCAGGTTCCTATGGCTACACCTTC. It codes for CATSDSGSYGYTF.